The next 14 T cell receptor beta chains were all read from a single sample in a study of OX40 agonist ivuxolimab in advanced cancers. TCRdb's copy holds only in-frame clones and misses some; the assay was immunoSEQ multiplex PCR. The sample lists tens of thousands of clones, approximately 84% occurring once. The input for sequencing was CD4+ or CD8+ T cells sorted from blood, taken in a trial of the OX40 agonist ivuxolimab. The source of these receptors is an adult with an advanced solid tumor such as melanoma, head and neck, liver or kidney cancer.

The gene calls are TRBV25-1 and TRBJ1-2, with TRBD1 identical over 7 bases. This CDR3 is built from 16 residues. The germline CDR1 and CDR2 sequences are MGHDK and SYGVNS. The V gene end was trimmed by 5 bases and the J gene end by 1 base; junction bases not matched to a gene: 10. CDR3 sequence: CASSSPAGGNNYGYTF. The DNA for the CDR3 is TGTGCCAGCAGTAGCCCCGCAGGGGGAAATAACTATGGCTACACCTTC.

J is TRBJ2-2 and V is TRBV5-1; unclear D gene. This CDR3 has 11 amino acids. Germline V gene sequence: CDR1 SGHRS, CDR2 YFSETQ. Trimming pared 1 base from V and 7 bases from J, leaving 2 bases between. The CDR3 protein is CASSLYGELFF. CDR3 sequence (DNA): TGCGCCAGCAGCTTGTACGGGGAGCTGTTTTTT.

This clone showed up just once. The rearrangement uses TRBV6-1 and TRBJ1-6; 12 bases are shared with TRBD1. Germline CDR1 and CDR2: MNHNS and SASEGT. CDR3 length: 17 amino acids. V shed 4 bases and J 10 bases; nucleotides not matched to a gene: 11. In DNA, the CDR3 is TGTGCCAGCAGTGCATTCGGGACAGGGGGCGCGGGATCACCCCTCCACTTT. Translation: CASSAFGTGGAGSPLHF.

The rearrangement uses TRBV5-1 and TRBJ1-1; D is possibly TRBD1 (5 bases). V was clipped by 1 base and J by 3 bases, with 7 bases between them. Germline CDR1 is SGHRS and CDR2 is YFSETQ. This CDR3 contains 13 residues. The CDR3 DNA reads as TGCGCCAGCAGCTTGTTAGGGGACACTGAAGCTTTCTTT. It yields the protein CASSLLGDTEAFF. Full variable domain (rest looked up from reference TRBV5-1 and TRBJ1-1): KAGVTQTPRYLIKTRGQQVTLSCSPISGHRSVSWYQQTPGQGLQFLFEYFSETQRNKGNFPGRFSGRQFSNSRSEMNVSTLELGDSALYLCASSLLGDTEAFFGQGTRLTVV.

In this sample, this clone turned up a few times. The chain combines TRBV6-5 with TRBJ1-3, with no clear D. Germline CDR1 and CDR2: MNHEY and SVGAGI. CDR3 size: 11 residues. V was trimmed by 8 bases and J by 4 bases, leaving 6 bases between them. The CDR3: CASYRGNTIYF. Written as DNA, the CDR3 is TGTGCCAGCTACAGAGGAAACACCATATATTTT.

V usage is TRBV9 and J usage is TRBJ2-2; TRBD2 is a possible D gene (5 bases). Germline CDR1 and CDR2: SGDLS and YYNGEE. This CDR3 spans 15 amino acids. Trimming stripped 1 base from V and 1 base from J, with 8 bases between. The CDR3 nucleotides are TGTGCCAGCAGCGTACTAAGCGGGAACACCGGGGAGCTGTTTTTT. Translating it yields CASSVLSGNTGELFF.

This clone was detected only once. CDR3 residues: CASSVGQGAYEQYF. CDR3 coding DNA: TGTGCCAGCAGTGTGGGACAGGGAGCCTACGAGCAGTACTTC. This chain connects TRBV6-4 to TRBJ2-7; 9 bases agree with TRBD1. V trimming: 4 bases; J trimming: 2 bases; junction bases outside the gene matches: 3. The CDR3 length is 14 residues. Germline V CDR1 and CDR2: MRHNA, SNTAGT.

The chain joins TRBV5-1 to TRBJ2-4, with D possibly being TRBD2 (5 bases). Germline CDR1 and CDR2: SGHRS and YFSETQ. This CDR3 spans 14 amino acids. The ends were cut back, 4 bases at V and 0 bases at J, with 8 bases in the middle. The CDR3 nucleotides read TGCGCCAGCAGCCCGGACTTAGCCAAAAACATTCAGTACTTC. Translated, it gives CASSPDLAKNIQYF. The whole variable domain, remainder taken from reference TRBV5-1 and TRBJ2-4, is KAGVTQTPRYLIKTRGQQVTLSCSPISGHRSVSWYQQTPGQGLQFLFEYFSETQRNKGNFPGRFSGRQFSNSRSEMNVSTLELGDSALYLCASSPDLAKNIQYFGAGTRLSVL.

Of note for this clone: Compared with germline, one end of the junction differs, possibly owing to a read error. This chain uses TRBV5-3 with TRBJ1-2; 9 bases map to TRBD1. TRBV5-3 is an ORF for which the function is uncertain. The CDR3 has 13 residues. The DNA for the CDR3 is TGTGCCAGCAGCTCAAGGGGACAGGGAGGCTACACCTTC. Encoded protein: CASSSRGQGGYTF.

The chain has TRBV27 and TRBJ2-1, with D hard to call. The germline CDR1 and CDR2 sequences are MNHEY and SMNVEV (reference sequence). With 3 bases removed from V and 0 bases from J, the gap between germline ends came to 12 bases. The CDR3 consists of 16 residues. CDR3 DNA: TGTGCCAGCAGTTTCTCCGGGTCCGACTCCTACAATGAGCAGTTCTTC. Translating it yields CASSFSGSDSYNEQFF.

The chain links TRBV29-1 to TRBJ2-7, with a tentative D call TRBD1 (6 bases). Germline CDR1 and CDR2: SQVTM and ANQGSEA. CDR3 length: 12 residues. Trimming removed 7 bases at V and 3 bases at J, with 13 bases between. The CDR3 protein is CSAGEQGYEQYF. The CDR3 DNA reads as TGCAGCGCAGGGGAGCAGGGCTACGAGCAGTACTTC.

The genes are TRBV2 and TRBJ2-3; TRBD2 matches 7 bases. V lost 6 bases to trimming and J lost 2 bases; unmatched junction nucleotides: 8. Germline CDR1 SNHLY, CDR2 FYNNEI. The CDR3 length is 15 residues. The CDR3 here is CASRGGVPITDTQYF. CDR3 DNA sequence: TGTGCCAGCAGGGGGGGGGTTCCTATCACAGATACGCAGTATTTT.

This chain joins TRBV5-4 and TRBJ1-1, with 7 positions matching TRBD1. In germline, CDR1 is SGHNT, CDR2 YYREEE (reference sequence). V lost 4 bases and J lost 2; bases outside the gene matches: 11. This CDR3 is 16 amino acids long. CDR3 sequence (DNA): TGTGCCAGCAGCCACACACCCGGGACAGCAAACACTGAAGCTTTCTTT. Protein sequence: CASSHTPGTANTEAFF. Based on the CDR3 plus reference TRBV5-4 and TRBJ1-1, the full variable domain is ETGVTQSPTHLIKTRGQQVTLRCSSQSGHNTVSWYQQALGQGPQFIFQYYREEENGRGNFPPRFSGLQFPNYSSELNVNALELDDSALYLCASSHTPGTANTEAFFGQGTRLTVV.

This clone was seen a few times. The chain is built from TRBV28 and TRBJ2-1; D gene unclear. The CDR3 spans 14 residues. CDR1 MDHEN and CDR2 SYDVKM come from the germline V gene. Trimming cost V 3 bases and J 7 bases, with 13 bases left between them. The CDR3 DNA follows: TGTGCCAGCAGTTTGCAACACCCACGGAATGAGCAGTTCTTC. Protein sequence: CASSLQHPRNEQFF.